Listed here are 21 T cell receptor beta chains from one sample, sequenced in a study of CD8 T cells in ankylosing spondylitis. Study conclusions and caveats: Characteristic of ankylosing spondylitis blood, it appeared, was a TCR beta motif comprising fewer than 10 highly homologous variants.

For these receptors, no antigen is known. One entry per CDR3 protein results from TCRdb running MiXCR on the 5' RACE reads. The table records 350,000 to 450,000 distinct CDR3 sequences, roughly a quarter of them present only once. The specimen was blood, either unsorted or a sorted T cell fraction (not recorded which). These receptors originate from a male donor with ankylosing spondylitis.

V and J are TRBV29-1 and TRBJ1-1; D unresolved. The ends were cut back, 5 bases at V and 1 base at J, with 29 bases in the middle. The CDR3 is 19 residues long. The germline V gene has CDR1 SQVTM and CDR2 ANQGSEA. The CDR3, as DNA: TGCAGCGTTCCCCTGTACGGGGTTAGGACGGGGTTGGGGAACACTGAAGCTTTCTTT. Translated, it gives CSVPLYGVRTGLGNTEAFF. The full variable domain, with the rest looked up from reference TRBV29-1 and TRBJ1-1, is SAVISQKPSRDICQRGTSLTIQCQVDSQVTMMFWYRQQPGQSLTLIATANQGSEATYESGFVIDKFPISRPNLTFSTLTVSNMSPEDSSIYLCSVPLYGVRTGLGNTEAFFGQGTRLTVV.

V and J are TRBV5-1 and TRBJ1-1; 8 bases are shared with TRBD1. Looked up from germline, CDR1 is SGHRS and CDR2 is YFSETQ. Unmatched junction bases numbered 4, after V lost 7 bases and J lost 5 bases. The CDR3 contains 12 residues. This CDR3 reads CASGQGGTEAFF. The CDR3 nucleotides are TGCGCCAGCGGACAGGGTGGGACTGAAGCTTTCTTT.

The chain joins TRBV5-1 to TRBJ1-6; TRBD1 matches 7 bases. Germline V gene sequence: CDR1 SGHRS, CDR2 YFSETQ. This CDR3 region has 15 residues. After removal of 4 bases from V and 7 bases from J, the junction contained 8 bases not matched to a gene. CDR3 DNA: TGCGCCAGCAGCCCGGGGACAGCTAGCAATTCACCCCTCCACTTT. It yields the protein CASSPGTASNSPLHF.

The genes are TRBV20-1 and TRBJ1-1; TRBD1 might be the D (5 bases). V lost 6 bases, J lost 5 bases, and 10 bases lay in between. Germline values: CDR1 DFQATT, CDR2 SNEGSKA (reference sequence). This CDR3 has 11 residues. CDR3 nucleotide sequence: TGCAGTGCCCCTTGGGGGACTGAAGCTTTCTTT. It is translated as CSAPWGTEAFF.

This chain connects TRBV20-1 to TRBJ2-2; a weak D match, TRBD1 (7 bases). Germline assignment: CDR1 DFQATT and CDR2 SNEGSKA (reference sequence). The V end lost 6 bases, the J end lost 3 bases, and 14 bases lay between the germline ends. CDR3 size: 14 residues. The CDR3 region has the DNA TGCAGTGCCCCAGGGGGGATGGACACCGGGGAGCTGTTTTTT. This gives the protein CSAPGGMDTGELFF.

This clonotype showed up many times. The chain recombines TRBV5-1 with TRBJ2-3, with 11 bases fitting TRBD2. The J segment lost 6 bases and the V segment lost 2 bases, leaving 2 bases of the junction unmatched. The germline gives CDR1 SGHRS, CDR2 YFSETQ. The CDR3 has 14 amino acids. This chain's CDR3 is CASSFSGGEDTQYF. CDR3 coding DNA: TGCGCCAGCAGCTTTAGCGGGGGGGAGGATACGCAGTATTTT.

J is TRBJ2-1 and V is TRBV7-2; weak D call: TRBD2 (6 bases). Germline V CDR1 and CDR2: SGHTA, FQGNSA. The CDR3 spans 14 residues. Trimming stripped 5 bases from V and 7 bases from J, with 15 bases between. Here the CDR3 reads CASSRRERWNEQFF. CDR3 coding DNA: TGTGCCAGCAGCCGACGGGAGAGGTGGAATGAGCAGTTCTTC.

The J gene is TRBJ1-2, the V gene TRBV28; D uncertain. V was trimmed by 6 bases and J by 3 bases, leaving 14 bases between them. The length of the CDR3 is 14 residues. Germline values: CDR1 MDHEN, CDR2 SYDVKM. CDR3 sequence: CASSPPQVYYGYTF. The CDR3 nucleotides are TGTGCCAGCAGCCCCCCCCAGGTCTACTATGGCTACACCTTC.

The chain couples TRBV3-1 to TRBJ2-1; D is undetermined. Germline values: CDR1 LGHDT, CDR2 YNNKEL (reference sequence). Trimming took off 5 bases at V and 10 bases at J, with 12 bases between the two ends. The CDR3 is 12 amino acids. The CDR3 nucleotides are TGTGCCAGCAGCAACAATTTAAGGGAGCAGTTCTTC. Amino acids: CASSNNLREQFF.

This clonotype was detected a few times. V gene TRBV7-2 combines with J gene TRBJ2-7; D is possibly TRBD2 (6 bases). V lost 5 bases, J lost 6 bases, and 17 bases lay in between. CDR3 size: 14 residues. Per germline, CDR1 SGHTA and CDR2 FQGNSA. CDR3 protein: CASSATRSTFEQYF. The CDR3 DNA reads TGTGCCAGCAGCGCGACTAGATCCACTTTCGAGCAGTACTTC.

The chain uses TRBV6-1 and TRBJ2-1; the D gene could be TRBD1 or TRBD2 (5 bases each). The CDR3 loop spans 13 amino acids. The germline CDR1 and CDR2 sequences are MNHNS and SASEGT. The ends were cut back, 7 bases at V and 9 bases at J, with 16 bases in the middle. The CDR3 DNA sequence: TGTGCCAGCACCCCAGGGCTTGGGGGTGAGCAGTTCTTC. This sequence encodes CASTPGLGGEQFF.

This clonotype was detected only a few times. CDR3 region: CATSEPGQGQDGYTF. In DNA, the CDR3 is TGTGCCACCAGTGAGCCGGGACAGGGGCAGGATGGCTACACCTTC. This chain links TRBV24-1 with TRBJ1-2; 10 bases map to TRBD1. The CDR3 extends over 15 amino acids. The V gene's germline CDR1 is KGHDR and CDR2 SFDVKD. J was trimmed by 6 bases and V by 4 bases; bases with no gene match: 7.

CDR3 sequence (DNA): TGCGCCAGCAGTGAGAACGGCTACGAGCAGTACTTC. It yields the protein CASSENGYEQYF. The chain carries TRBV10-2 and TRBJ2-7; D is ambiguous. V was clipped by 2 bases and J by 3 bases, with 5 bases between them. Germline lookup yields CDR1 WSHSY and CDR2 SAAADI. The CDR3 spans 12 residues.

This clonotype was counted at least ten times. The chain has TRBV5-1 and TRBJ2-1; 11 bases agree with TRBD2. CDR3 length: 15 residues. Germline CDR1 and CDR2: SGHRS and YFSETQ. The ends lost 4 bases at V and 6 bases at J; junction bases unmatched: 6. The CDR3 DNA sequence: TGCGCCAGCAGCCCGACTAGCGGGGAGGGCAATGAGCAGTTCTTC. It encodes CASSPTSGEGNEQFF.

J is TRBJ1-2 and V is TRBV20-1; D gene uncertain. The CDR3 consists of 16 residues. Trimming took off 0 bases at V and 3 bases at J, with 17 bases between the two ends. Germline V gives CDR1 DFQATT, CDR2 SNEGSKA (reference sequence). CDR3 protein: CSARDSGSPTDYGYTF. The DNA of the CDR3 is TGCAGTGCTAGAGATTCCGGGAGCCCCACTGACTATGGCTACACCTTC.

The genes are TRBV10-2 and TRBJ2-2, with 9 nucleotides matching TRBD1. Germline V CDR1 and CDR2: WSHSY, SAAADI. V was clipped by 4 bases and J by 2 bases; unmatched bases: 5. CDR3 length equals 16 residues. The CDR3 DNA follows: TGCGCCAGCAGTGTAAGCACAGGGGGCAACACCGGGGAGCTGTTTTTT. Translation gives CASSVSTGGNTGELFF.

This clonotype was recorded a few times. The chain joins TRBV7-9 to TRBJ1-3; D is possibly TRBD1 (5 bases). Between the trimmed V and J ends, which lost 1 base and 7 bases, there was a span of 14 bases. CDR3 length: 15 residues. Germline V gives CDR1 SEHNR, CDR2 FQNEAQ (reference sequence). The CDR3 DNA reads TGTGCCAGCAGCTTAGGGGGGAGGGATACGAACACCATATATTTT. It is translated as CASSLGGRDTNTIYF.

The sample holds a few counts of this clonotype. The chain has TRBV6-1 and TRBJ2-7; possible D gene TRBD2, 6 bases. The V and J ends lost 1 base and 7 bases respectively, with 17 bases between them. CDR3 length: 15 amino acids. Germline V gives CDR1 MNHNS, CDR2 SASEGT. The CDR3 nucleotides are TGTGCCAGCAGTGAAGTCGGGGGAATTTCGGGAGAGCAGTACGTC. This translates into CASSEVGGISGEQYV.

V usage is TRBV14 and J usage is TRBJ1-2; the D is unclear. Germline CDR1 SGHDN, CDR2 FVKESK. The CDR3 runs to 12 residues. V lost 3 bases and J 2 bases, leaving 4 bases between the germline ends. CDR3 DNA: TGTGCCAGCAGCCAGAGGAACTATGGCTACACCTTC. It translates to CASSQRNYGYTF.

A single count supports this clonotype. The chain joins TRBV6-1 to TRBJ2-4, with 7 bases lining up with TRBD1. The CDR3 sequence is 18 residues long. Germline values: CDR1 MNHNS, CDR2 SASEGT. Trimming at V came to 5 bases and at J to 0 bases, leaving 13 bases not matched to a gene. The CDR3 coding sequence is TGTGCCAGCAGTCGAAATACCGGGACAGCGCTAGCCAAAAACATTCAGTACTTC. It encodes CASSRNTGTALAKNIQYF.

This rearrangement joins TRBV7-9 to TRBJ1-2, with D possibly being TRBD1 (5 bases). The V and J ends lost 5 bases and 6 bases respectively, with 19 bases between them. Germline values: CDR1 SEHNR, CDR2 FQNEAQ (reference sequence). CDR3 length: 15 amino acids. As DNA, the CDR3 is TGTGCCAGCAGCCCTCGAGGGGCAGGTTATAATGGCTACACCTTC. Translated: CASSPRGAGYNGYTF.